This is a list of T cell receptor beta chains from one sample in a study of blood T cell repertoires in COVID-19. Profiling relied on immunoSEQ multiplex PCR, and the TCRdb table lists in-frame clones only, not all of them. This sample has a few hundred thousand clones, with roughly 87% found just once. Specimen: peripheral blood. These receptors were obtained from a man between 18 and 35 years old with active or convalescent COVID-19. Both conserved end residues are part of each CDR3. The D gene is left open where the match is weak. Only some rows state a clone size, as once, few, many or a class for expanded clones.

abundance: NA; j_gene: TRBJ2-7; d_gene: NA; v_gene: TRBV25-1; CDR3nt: TGTGCCAGCAGTCGGCAGGGCCCCTCATACGAGCAGTACTTC; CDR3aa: CASSRQGPSYEQYF
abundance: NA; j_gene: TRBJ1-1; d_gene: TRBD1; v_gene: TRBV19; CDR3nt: TGTGCCAGTAGTATAGCCGGGACAGCGCCCACTGAAGCTTTCTTT; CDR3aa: CASSIAGTAPTEAFF
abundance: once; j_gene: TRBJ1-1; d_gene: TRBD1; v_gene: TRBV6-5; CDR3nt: TGTGCCAGCAGTTACTCGGGACAGGGACGTAACACTGAAGCTTTCTTT; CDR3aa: CASSYSGQGRNTEAFF
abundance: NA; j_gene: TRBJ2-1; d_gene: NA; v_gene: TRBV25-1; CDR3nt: TGTGCCAGCAGTGAAATAGCGTGGGGCAATGAGCAGTTCTTC; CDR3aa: CASSEIAWGNEQFF
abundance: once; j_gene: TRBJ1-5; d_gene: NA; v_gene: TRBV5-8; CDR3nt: TGTGCCAGCAGCGATATACCGACTCGACCCCAGCATTTT; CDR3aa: CASSDIPTRPQHF
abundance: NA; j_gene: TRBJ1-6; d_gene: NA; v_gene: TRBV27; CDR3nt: TGTGCCAGCAGTTTATCCCAGGACAGAGGTATAGCGCCCCTCCACTTT; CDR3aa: CASSLSQDRGIAPLHF
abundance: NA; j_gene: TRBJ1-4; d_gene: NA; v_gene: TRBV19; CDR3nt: TGTGCCAGTAGGTCTCGACAAGGGAGAGTCGAAAAACTGTTTTTT; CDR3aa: CASRSRQGRVEKLFF
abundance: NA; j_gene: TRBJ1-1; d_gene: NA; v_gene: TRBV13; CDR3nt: TGTGCCAGCAGTTTGTACAGGGTTACTGAAGCTTTCTTT; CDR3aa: CASSLYRVTEAFF
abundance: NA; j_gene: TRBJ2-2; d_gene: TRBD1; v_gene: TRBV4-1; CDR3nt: TGCGCCAGCAGACGAGGGACAGCCCTTAACACCGGGGAGCTGTTTTTT; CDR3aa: CASRRGTALNTGELFF
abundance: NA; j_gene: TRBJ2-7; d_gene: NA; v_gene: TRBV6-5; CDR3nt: TGTGCCAGCCGGTTTTACGAGCAGTACTTC; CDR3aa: CASRFYEQYF
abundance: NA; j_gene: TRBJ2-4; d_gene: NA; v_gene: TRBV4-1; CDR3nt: TGCGCCAGCTCGGGAGCCAAAAACATTCAGTACTTC; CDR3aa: CASSGAKNIQYF
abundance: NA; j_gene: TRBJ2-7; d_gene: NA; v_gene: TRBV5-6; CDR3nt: TGTGCCAGCAGCTCGTTCTCCTACGAGCAGTACTTC; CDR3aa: CASSSFSYEQYF
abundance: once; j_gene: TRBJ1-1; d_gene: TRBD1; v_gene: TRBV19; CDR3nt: TGTGCCAGTAGGAGAATTGGGACAGGAGACACTGAAGCTTTCTTT; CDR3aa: CASRRIGTGDTEAFF
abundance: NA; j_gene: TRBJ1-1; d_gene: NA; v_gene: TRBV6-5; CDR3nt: TGTGCCAGCAGAACCCAGGGGTGGGAAGCTTTCTTT; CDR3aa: CASRTQGWEAFF
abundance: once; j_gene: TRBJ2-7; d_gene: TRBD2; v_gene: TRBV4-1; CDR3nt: TGCGCCAGCAGCCAAGGAGCGGGGGGGCGCGAGCAGTACTTC; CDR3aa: CASSQGAGGREQYF
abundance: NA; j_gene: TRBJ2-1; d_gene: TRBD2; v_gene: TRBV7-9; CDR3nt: TGTGCCAGCAGCCCGGGACTAGCGGGGAACTCCTACAATGAGCAGTTCTTC; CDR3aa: CASSPGLAGNSYNEQFF
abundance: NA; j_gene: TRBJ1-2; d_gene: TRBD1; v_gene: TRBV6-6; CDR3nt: TGTGCCAGCAGCTCGGACAGGTTCATTTCTAACTATGGCTACACCTTC; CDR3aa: CASSSDRFISNYGYTF
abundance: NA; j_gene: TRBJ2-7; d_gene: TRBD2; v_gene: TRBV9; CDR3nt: TGTGCCAGCAGCGTAGGCTCTAGCGGGAGGGCCGGTGAGCAGTACTTC; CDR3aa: CASSVGSSGRAGEQYF
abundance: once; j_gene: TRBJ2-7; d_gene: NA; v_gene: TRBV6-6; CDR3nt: TGTGCCAGCAGTCCGGAGGTAACAGGGTACGTTGCCTACGAGCAGTACTTC; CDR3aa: CASSPEVTGYVAYEQYF
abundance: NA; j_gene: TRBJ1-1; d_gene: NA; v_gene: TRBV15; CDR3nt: TGTGCCACCAGCAGAGATTTGGGGGGCACTGAAGCTTTCTTT; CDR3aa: CATSRDLGGTEAFF
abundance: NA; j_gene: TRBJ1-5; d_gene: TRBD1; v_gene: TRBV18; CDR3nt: TGTGCCAGCTCCTCGGACAGGGGGCGGAATCAGCCCCAGCATTTT; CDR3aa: CASSSDRGRNQPQHF
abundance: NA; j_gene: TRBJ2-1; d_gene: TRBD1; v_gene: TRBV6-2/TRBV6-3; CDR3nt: TGTGCCAGCAGTGACCGGGACAGGGACTACAATGAGCAGTTCTTC; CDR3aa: CASSDRDRDYNEQFF
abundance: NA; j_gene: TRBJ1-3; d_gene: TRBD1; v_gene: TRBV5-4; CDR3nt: TGTGCCAGCAGCCCGGGGACAGTTGGTCGAGGAAACACCATATATTTT; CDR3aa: CASSPGTVGRGNTIYF
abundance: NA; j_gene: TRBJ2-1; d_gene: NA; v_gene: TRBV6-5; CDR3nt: TGTGCCAGCTCTTCGCAGAGGTACAATGAGCAGTTCTTC; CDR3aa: CASSSQRYNEQFF
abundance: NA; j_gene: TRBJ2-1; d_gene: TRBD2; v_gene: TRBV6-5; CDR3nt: TGTGCCAGCACTTCAGCGGGAGGGACCTACAATGAGCAGTTCTTC; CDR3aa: CASTSAGGTYNEQFF
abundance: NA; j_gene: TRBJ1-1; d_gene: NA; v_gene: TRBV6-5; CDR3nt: TGTGCCAGCAGTTACTCGGAGGACGGTGAAGCTTTCTTT; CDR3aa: CASSYSEDGEAFF
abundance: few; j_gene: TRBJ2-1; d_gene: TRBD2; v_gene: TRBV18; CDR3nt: TGTGCCAGCTCACCCAGGACTAGCGGGGGGGGGAATGAGCAGTTCTTC; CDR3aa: CASSPRTSGGGNEQFF
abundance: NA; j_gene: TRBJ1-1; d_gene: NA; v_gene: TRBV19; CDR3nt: TGTGCCAGTAGTATAGAGCGGCAGGGGATAAAAATGAACACTGAAGCTTTCTTT; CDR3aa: CASSIERQGIKMNTEAFF
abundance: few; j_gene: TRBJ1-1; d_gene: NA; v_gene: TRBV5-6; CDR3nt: TGTGCCAGCAGCTTGGTCAGGGGATCCGGAGTCACTGAAGCTTTCTTT; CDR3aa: CASSLVRGSGVTEAFF
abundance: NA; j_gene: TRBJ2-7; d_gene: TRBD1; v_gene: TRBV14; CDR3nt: TGTGCCAGCAGCCCCGGACAGGGCGGCTACGAGCAGTACTTC; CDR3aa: CASSPGQGGYEQYF
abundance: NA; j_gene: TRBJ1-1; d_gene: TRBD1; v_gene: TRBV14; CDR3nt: TGTGCCAGCAGCCCTCGACAGGGTTTTACTGAAGCTTTCTTT; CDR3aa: CASSPRQGFTEAFF
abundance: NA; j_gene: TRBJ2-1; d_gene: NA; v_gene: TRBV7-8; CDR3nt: TGTGCCAGCAGCTTAGGTGTCGGGAGCGTGTACAATGAGCAGTTCTTC; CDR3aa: CASSLGVGSVYNEQFF
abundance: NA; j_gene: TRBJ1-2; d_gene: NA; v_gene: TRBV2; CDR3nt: TGTGCCAGCTCCCGGGGAGTCGGCTACACCTTC; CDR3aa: CASSRGVGYTF
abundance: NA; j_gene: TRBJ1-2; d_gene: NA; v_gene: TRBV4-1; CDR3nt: TGCGCCAGCAGCCAAGAGGCCAGGGGATTTAGCTATGGCTACACCTTC; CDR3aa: CASSQEARGFSYGYTF
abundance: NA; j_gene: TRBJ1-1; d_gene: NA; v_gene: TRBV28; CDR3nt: TGTGCCAGCAGTCCCTCAGGGGAATTGACCGCTTTCTTT; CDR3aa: CASSPSGELTAFF
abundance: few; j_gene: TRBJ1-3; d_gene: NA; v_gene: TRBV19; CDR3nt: TGTGCCAGTAGAAATAGCGGCTCTGGAAACACCATATATTTT; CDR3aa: CASRNSGSGNTIYF
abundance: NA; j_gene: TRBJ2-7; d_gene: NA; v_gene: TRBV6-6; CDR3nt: TGTGCCAGCAGTCCTTTGAGGGCGGCCAACTCCTACGAGCAGTACTTC; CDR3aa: CASSPLRAANSYEQYF
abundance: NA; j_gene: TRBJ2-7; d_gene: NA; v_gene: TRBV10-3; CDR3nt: TGTGCCATCAGTGCGGTAGCCTACGAGCAGTACTTC; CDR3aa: CAISAVAYEQYF
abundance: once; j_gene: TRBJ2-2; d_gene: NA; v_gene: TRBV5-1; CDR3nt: TGCGCCAGCAGCGGCGGGCCCGGGACTGAGAACACCGGGGAGCTGTTTTTT; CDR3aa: CASSGGPGTENTGELFF
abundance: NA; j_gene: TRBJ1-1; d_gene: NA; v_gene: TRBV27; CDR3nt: TGTGCCAGCATGGGACACGGGGACACTGAAGCTTTCTTT; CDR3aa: CASMGHGDTEAFF
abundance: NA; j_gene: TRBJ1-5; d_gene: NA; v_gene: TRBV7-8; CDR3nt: TGTGCCAGCAGCCCTACAGGGAGTTATCAGCCCCAGCATTTT; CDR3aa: CASSPTGSYQPQHF